This TCR beta chain was obtained from a study of blood T cell repertoires in COVID-19. The wider study: The cDNA or gDNA used as material had been derived from T cells, B-cell-depleted T cells, or PBMCs.

As handled by the study authors: Amplification from reference gene primers served as the basis for estimated nucleated cell counts. The assay was immunoSEQ multiplex PCR, and TCRdb's table has in-frame clones only and misses some. The V and J calls and clone size were taken over from that table, and D and trimming were inferred from the DNA. This table has some 160,000 clones, approximately 79% appearing once. CDR3 length equals 14 residues. V was pared by 2 bases and J by 2 bases, with 7 bases between. Germline V lookup: CDR1 SEHNR, CDR2 FQNEAQ (reference sequence). The V gene is TRBV7-9, the J gene TRBJ1-3; D is undetermined. The TCR comes from a woman between 70 and 85 years old in a cohort exposed to, infected with or recovered from COVID-19 (not recorded which). The sequencing input was PBMCs or T cells enriched from blood (not recorded which). Here the CDR3 reads CASSLTATGNTIYF. CDR3 in DNA: TGTGCCAGCAGCTTAACCGCGACTGGAAACACCATATATTTT.